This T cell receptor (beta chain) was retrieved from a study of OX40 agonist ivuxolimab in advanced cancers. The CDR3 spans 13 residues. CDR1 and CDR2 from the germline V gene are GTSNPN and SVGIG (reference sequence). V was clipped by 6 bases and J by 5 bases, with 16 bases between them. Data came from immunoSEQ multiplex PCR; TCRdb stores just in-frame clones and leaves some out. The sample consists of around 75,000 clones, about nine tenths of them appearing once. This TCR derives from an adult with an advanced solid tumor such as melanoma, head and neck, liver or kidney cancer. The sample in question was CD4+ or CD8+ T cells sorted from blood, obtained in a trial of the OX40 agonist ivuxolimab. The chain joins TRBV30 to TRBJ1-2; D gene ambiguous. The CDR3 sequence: CACGKGFSYGYTF. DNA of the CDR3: TGTGCCTGTGGGAAAGGGTTTAGTTATGGCTACACCTTC.